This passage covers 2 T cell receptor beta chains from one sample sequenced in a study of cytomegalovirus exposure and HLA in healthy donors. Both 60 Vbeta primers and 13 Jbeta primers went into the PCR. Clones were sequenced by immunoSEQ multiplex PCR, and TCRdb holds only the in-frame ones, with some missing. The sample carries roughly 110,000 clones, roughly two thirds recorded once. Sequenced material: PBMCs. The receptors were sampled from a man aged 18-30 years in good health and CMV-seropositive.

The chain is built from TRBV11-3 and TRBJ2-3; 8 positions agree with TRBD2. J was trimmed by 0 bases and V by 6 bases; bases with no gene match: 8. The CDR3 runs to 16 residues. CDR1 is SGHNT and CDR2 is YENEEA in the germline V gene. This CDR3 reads CASRRGGAGSTDTQYF. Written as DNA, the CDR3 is TGTGCCAGCAGACGGGGGGGGGCAGGGAGCACAGATACGCAGTATTTT.

This chain's CDR3 is CASSLVAQSPLHF. CDR3 nucleotide sequence: TGTGCCAGCAGCTTAGTGGCTCAGTCACCCCTCCACTTT. The chain links TRBV11-1 to TRBJ1-6; no clear D gene. The CDR3 has 13 residues. Per the germline V gene, CDR1 is SGHAT and CDR2 is FQDESV (reference sequence). V was pared by 1 base and J by 10 bases, with 8 bases between.